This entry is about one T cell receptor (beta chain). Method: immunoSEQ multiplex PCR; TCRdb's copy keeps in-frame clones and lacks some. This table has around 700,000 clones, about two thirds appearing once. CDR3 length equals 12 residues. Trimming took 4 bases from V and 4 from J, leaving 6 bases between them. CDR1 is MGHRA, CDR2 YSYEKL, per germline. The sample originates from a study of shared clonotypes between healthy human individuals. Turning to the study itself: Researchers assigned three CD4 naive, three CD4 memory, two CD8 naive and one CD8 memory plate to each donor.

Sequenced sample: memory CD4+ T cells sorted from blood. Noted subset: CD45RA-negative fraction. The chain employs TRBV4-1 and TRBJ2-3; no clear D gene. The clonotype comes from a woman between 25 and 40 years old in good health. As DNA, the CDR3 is TGCGCCAGCAGCCGGTTTGCAGATACGCAGTATTTT. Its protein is CASSRFADTQYF.